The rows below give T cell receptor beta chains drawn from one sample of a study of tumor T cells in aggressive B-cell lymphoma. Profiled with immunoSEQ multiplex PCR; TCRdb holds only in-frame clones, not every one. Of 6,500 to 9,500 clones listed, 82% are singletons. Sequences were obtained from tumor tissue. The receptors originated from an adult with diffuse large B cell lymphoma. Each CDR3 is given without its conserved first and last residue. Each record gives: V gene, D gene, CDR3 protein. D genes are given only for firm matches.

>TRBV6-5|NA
ASSYGQPYGYT
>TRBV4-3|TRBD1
ASSQGTGSDQPQH
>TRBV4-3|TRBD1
ASSQATGAYNEQF
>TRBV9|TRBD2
ASSGGGSSYEQY
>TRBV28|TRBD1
ASSLSRDREGDTQY
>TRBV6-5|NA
ASRDIRDEKLF
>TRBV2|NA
ASSEVPGTYEQY
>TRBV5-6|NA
ASSTLLRGYT
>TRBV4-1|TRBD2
ASSLDSGSGYREQF
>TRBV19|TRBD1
AGGGGNQPQH
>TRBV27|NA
ASSFRFSGANVLT
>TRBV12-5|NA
ASGFQVNTEAF
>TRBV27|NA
ASSVAREFGELF
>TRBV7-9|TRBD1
ASSTGGPSGANVLT
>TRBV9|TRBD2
ASSVVGLAVPGTDTQY
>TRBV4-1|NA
ASSQDPAGSGELF
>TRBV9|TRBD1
ASSVDGQGAGDTQY
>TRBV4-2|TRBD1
ASSQDLNRGSSYEQY
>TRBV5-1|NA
ASSPDGVSGNTIY
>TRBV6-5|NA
ASITTGTQNTEAF
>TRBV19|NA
ASRTGAESYT
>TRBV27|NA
ASSFGEGTGGYT
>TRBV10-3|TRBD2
AISESGSSGSYEQY
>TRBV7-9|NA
ASSSTDTRLNYNEQF
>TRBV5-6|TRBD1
ASSLDWTGNQPQH
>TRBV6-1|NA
ASRWVQRLQETQY
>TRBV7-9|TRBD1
ASSLGQGAGETQY
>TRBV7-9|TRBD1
ASTAGGYGYT
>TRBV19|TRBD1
ASSNQGATGNTIY
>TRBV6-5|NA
ASSGSGTQY
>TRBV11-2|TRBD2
ASSLVTGGPGSYNEQF
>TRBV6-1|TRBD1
ASSEQGGTGNTIY
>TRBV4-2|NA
ASSPVGAEAF
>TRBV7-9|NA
ASGKGDEQY
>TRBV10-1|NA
VSSRTEATYEQY
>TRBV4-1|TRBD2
ASSQTSGGAVDTQY
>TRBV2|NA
ASSIDQGAGNTIY
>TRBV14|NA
ASSQVRGSAYEQY
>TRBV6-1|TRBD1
ASIEVGQGGYEQY
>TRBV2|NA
ASTEAGEHGTQY
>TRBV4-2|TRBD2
ASSQDFSGLSYNEQF